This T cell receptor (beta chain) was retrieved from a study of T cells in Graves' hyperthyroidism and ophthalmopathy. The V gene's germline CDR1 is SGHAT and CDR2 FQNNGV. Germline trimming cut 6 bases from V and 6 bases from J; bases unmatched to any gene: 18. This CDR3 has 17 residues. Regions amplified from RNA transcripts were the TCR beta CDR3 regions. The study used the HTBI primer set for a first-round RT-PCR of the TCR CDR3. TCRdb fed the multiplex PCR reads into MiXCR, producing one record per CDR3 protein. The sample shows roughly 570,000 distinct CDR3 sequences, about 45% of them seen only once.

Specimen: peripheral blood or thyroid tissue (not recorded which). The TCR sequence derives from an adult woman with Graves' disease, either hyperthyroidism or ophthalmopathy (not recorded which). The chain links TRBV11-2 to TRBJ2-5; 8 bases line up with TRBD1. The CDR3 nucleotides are TGTGCCAGCAGGGACGGGCTTCAGGGGGCGCCCGGGAAGACCCAGTACTTC. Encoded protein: CASRDGLQGAPGKTQYF.